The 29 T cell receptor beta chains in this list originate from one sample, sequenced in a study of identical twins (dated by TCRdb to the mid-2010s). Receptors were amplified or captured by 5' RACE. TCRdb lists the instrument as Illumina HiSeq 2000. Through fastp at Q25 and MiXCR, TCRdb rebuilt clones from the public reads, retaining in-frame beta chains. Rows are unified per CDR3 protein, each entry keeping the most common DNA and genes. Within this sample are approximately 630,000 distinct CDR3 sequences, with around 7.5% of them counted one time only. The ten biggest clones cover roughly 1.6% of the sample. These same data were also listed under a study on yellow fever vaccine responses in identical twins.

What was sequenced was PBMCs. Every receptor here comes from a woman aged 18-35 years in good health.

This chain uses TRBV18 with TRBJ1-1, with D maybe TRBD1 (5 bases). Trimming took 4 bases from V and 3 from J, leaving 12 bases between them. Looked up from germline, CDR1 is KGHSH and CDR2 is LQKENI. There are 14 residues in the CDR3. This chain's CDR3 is CASSRRAGDTEAFF. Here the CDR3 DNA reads TGTGCCAGCTCACGCAGGGCCGGGGACACTGAAGCTTTCTTT.

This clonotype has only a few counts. The DNA of the CDR3 is TGTGCCAGCTCACAGGGACAGGGAAGTCGCAACGTCCTGACTTTC. Its translation: CASSQGQGSRNVLTF. The V and J genes are TRBV18 and TRBJ2-6; 9 bases match TRBD1. Germline CDR1 KGHSH, CDR2 LQKENI. CDR3 length: 15 amino acids. With 4 bases clipped from V and 9 bases from J, the junction kept 7 bases outside the gene matches. Variable domain in full (rest from reference TRBV18 and TRBJ2-6): NAGVMQNPRHLVRRRGQEARLRCSPMKGHSHVYWYRQLPEEGLKFMVYLQKENIIDESGMPKERFSAEFPKEGPSILRIQQVVRGDSAAYFCASSQGQGSRNVLTFGAGSRLTVL.

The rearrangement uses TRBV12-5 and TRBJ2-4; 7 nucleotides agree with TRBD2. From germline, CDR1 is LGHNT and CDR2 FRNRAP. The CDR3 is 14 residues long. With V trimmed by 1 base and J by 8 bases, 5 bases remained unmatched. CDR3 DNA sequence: TGTGCTAGTGGTTTGGCCCGGGACTACCACATTCAGTACTTC. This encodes CASGLARDYHIQYF.

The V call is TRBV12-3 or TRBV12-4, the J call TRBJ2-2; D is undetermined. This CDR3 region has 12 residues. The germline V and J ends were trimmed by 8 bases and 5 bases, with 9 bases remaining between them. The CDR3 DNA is TGTGCCAGCGAATCGCAGACCGGGGAGCTGTTTTTT. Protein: CASESQTGELFF.

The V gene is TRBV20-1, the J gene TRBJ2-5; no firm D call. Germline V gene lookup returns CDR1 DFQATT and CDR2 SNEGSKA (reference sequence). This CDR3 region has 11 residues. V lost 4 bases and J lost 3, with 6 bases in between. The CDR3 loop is CSATRKETQYF. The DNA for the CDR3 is TGCAGTGCTACAAGAAAAGAGACCCAGTACTTC.

The CDR3 is CSVRRTRDGELFF. The CDR3, as DNA: TGCAGCGTTAGAAGGACTAGGGACGGGGAGCTGTTTTTT. The chain recombines TRBV29-1 with TRBJ2-2; 7 bases agree with TRBD2. Germline lookup yields CDR1 SQVTM and CDR2 ANQGSEA. Trimming took 5 bases from V and 7 from J; bases not matched to a gene: 7. This CDR3 spans 13 amino acids.

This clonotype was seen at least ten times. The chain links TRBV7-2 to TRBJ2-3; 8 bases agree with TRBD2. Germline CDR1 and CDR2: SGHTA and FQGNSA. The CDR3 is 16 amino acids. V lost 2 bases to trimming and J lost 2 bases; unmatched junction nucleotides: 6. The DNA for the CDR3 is TGTGCCAGCAGCTTAAAGGGACTAGGCACCACAGATACGCAGTATTTT. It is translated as CASSLKGLGTTDTQYF.

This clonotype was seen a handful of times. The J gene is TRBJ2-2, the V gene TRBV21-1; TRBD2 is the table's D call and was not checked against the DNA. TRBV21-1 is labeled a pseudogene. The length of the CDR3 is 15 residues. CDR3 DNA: TGTGCCAGCTCGGTTGTAGCGGGGAACACCGGGGAGCTGTTTTTT. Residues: CASSVVAGNTGELFF.

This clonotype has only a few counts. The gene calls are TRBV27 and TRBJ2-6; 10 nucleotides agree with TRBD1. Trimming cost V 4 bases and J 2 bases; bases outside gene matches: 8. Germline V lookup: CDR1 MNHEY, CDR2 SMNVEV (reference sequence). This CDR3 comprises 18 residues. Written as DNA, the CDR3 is TGTGCCAGCAGTTCATACCGGACAGGGGGGACTGGGGCCAACGTCCTGACTTTC. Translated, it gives CASSSYRTGGTGANVLTF.

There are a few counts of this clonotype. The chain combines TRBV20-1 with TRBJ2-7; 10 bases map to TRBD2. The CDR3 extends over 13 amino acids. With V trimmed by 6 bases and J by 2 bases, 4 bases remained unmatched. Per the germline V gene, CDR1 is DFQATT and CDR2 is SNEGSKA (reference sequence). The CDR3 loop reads CSASGLAAYEQYF. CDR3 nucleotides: TGCAGTGCCTCCGGACTAGCGGCCTACGAGCAGTACTTC.

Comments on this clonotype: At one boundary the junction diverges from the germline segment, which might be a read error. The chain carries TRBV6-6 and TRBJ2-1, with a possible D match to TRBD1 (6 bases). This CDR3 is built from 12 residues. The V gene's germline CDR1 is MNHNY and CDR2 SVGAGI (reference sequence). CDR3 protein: CPSSLQGNEQFF. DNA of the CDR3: TGTCCCAGCAGTTTACAGGGCAATGAGCAGTTCTTC.

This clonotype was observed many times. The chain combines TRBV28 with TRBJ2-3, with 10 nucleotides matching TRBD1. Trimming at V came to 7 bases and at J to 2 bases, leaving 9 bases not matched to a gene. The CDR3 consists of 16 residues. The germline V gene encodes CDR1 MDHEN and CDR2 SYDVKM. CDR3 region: CASKGYGTGVTDTQYF. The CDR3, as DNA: TGTGCCAGCAAGGGGTATGGGACAGGGGTCACAGATACGCAGTATTTT.

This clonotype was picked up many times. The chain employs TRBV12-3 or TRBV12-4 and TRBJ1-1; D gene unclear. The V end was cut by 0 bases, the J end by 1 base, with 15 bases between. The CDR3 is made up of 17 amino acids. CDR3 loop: CASSLAMGGRANTEAFF. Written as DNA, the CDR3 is TGTGCCAGCAGTTTAGCGATGGGTGGGAGGGCGAACACTGAAGCTTTCTTT.

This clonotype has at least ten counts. CDR3 residues: CASSLVQTPGELFF. The CDR3 DNA reads TGCGCCAGCAGCTTGGTCCAAACCCCCGGGGAGCTGTTTTTT. The chain joins TRBV5-1 to TRBJ2-2; D gene unclear. The CDR3 loop spans 14 amino acids. Trimming took 0 bases from V and 6 from J, leaving 9 bases between them. Per the germline V gene, CDR1 is SGHRS and CDR2 is YFSETQ.

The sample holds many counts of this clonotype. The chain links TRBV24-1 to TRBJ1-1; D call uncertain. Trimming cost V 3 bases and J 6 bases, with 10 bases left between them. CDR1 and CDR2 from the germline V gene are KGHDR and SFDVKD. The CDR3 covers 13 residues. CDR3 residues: CATSDPRGAEAFF. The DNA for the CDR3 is TGTGCCACCAGTGATCCGCGGGGAGCTGAAGCTTTCTTT.

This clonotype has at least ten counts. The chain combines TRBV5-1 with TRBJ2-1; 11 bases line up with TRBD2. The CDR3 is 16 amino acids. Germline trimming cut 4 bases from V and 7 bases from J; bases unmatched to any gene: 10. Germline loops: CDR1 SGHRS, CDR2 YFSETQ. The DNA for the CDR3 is TGCGCCAGCAGCACTCCGGGACTAGCGGCAACTAATGAGCAGTTCTTC. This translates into CASSTPGLAATNEQFF.

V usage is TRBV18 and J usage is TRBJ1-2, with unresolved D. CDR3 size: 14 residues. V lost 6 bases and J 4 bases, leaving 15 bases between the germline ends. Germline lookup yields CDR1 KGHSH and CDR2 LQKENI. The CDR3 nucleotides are TGTGCCAGCTCGTGGAGAGCGGACCTCTATGGCTACACCTTC. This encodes CASSWRADLYGYTF.

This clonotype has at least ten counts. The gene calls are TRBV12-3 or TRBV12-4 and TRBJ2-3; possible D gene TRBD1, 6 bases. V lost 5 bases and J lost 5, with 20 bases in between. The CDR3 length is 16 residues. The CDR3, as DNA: TGTGCCAGCAGTCCGCAGGTCCCAGGGGCGAGAGATACGCAGTATTTT. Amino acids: CASSPQVPGARDTQYF.

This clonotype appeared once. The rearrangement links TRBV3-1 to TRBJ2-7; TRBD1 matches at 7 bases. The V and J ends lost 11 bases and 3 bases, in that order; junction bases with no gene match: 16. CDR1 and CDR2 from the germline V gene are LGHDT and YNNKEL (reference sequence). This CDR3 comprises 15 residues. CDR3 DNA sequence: TGTGCCTGCACCCAAGAGAGTACAGGGGACTACGAGCAGTACTTC. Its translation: CACTQESTGDYEQYF.

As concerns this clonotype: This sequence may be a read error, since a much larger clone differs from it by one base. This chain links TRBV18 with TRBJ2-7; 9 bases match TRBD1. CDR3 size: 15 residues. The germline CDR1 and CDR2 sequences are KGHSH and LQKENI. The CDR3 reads CACSPIQGAVDEQYF. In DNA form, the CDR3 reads TGTGCCTGCTCACCTATACAGGGGGCTGTAGACGAGCAGTACTTC.

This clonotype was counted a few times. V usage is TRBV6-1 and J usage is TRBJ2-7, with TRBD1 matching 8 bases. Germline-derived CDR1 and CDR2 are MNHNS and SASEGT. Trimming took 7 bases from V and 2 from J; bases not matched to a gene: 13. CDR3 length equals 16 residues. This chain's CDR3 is CASTHGAQGAAYEQYV. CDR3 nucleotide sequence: TGTGCCAGCACCCACGGAGCCCAGGGGGCGGCCTACGAGCAGTACGTC.

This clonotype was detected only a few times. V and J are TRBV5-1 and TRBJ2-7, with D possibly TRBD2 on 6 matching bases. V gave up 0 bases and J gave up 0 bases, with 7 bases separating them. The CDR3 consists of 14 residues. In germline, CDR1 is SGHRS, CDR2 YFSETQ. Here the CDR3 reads CASSLVTSSYEQYF. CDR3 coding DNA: TGCGCCAGCAGCTTGGTGACTAGCTCCTACGAGCAGTACTTC.

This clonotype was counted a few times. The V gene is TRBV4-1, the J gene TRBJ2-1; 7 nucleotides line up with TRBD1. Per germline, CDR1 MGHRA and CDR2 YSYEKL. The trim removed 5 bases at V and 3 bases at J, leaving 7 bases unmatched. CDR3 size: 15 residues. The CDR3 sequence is CASSDRQGGYNEQFF. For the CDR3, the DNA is TGCGCCAGCAGCGACCGACAGGGTGGCTACAATGAGCAGTTCTTC.

The chain's CDR3 is CASSRYRGQETQYF. CDR3 in DNA: TGTGCCAGCAGCAGGTACAGGGGTCAAGAGACCCAGTACTTC. V and J are TRBV5-5 and TRBJ2-5, with TRBD1 matching 7 bases. V was clipped by 4 bases and J by 2 bases; unmatched bases: 5. Germline lookup yields CDR1 SGHKS and CDR2 YYEKEE (reference sequence). The CDR3 spans 14 residues.

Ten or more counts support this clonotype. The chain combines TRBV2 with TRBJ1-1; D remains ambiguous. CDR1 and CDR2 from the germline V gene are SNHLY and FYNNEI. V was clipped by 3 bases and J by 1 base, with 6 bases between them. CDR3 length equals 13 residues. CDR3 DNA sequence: TGTGCCAGCAGTGATCCGGGGAACACTGAAGCTTTCTTT. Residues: CASSDPGNTEAFF.

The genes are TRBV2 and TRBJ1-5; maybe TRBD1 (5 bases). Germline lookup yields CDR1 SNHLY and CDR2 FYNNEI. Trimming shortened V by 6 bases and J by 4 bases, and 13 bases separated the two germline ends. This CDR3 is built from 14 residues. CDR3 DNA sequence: TGTGCCAGCAGGACCTCAGGGAGGAATCAGCCCCAGCATTTT. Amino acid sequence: CASRTSGRNQPQHF.

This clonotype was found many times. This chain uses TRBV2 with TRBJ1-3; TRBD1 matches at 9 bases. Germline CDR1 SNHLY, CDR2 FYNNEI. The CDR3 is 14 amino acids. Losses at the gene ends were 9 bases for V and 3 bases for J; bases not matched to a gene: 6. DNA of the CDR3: TGTGCCAGGTCGGACAGGGGAGGTGGAAACACCATATATTTT. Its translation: CARSDRGGGNTIYF.

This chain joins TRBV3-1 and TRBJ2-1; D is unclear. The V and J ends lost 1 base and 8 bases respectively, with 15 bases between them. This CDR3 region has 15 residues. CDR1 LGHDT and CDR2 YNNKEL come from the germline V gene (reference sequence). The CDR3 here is CASSQGLDRTDEQFF. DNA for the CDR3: TGTGCCAGCAGCCAAGGGTTGGACCGCACCGATGAGCAGTTCTTC.

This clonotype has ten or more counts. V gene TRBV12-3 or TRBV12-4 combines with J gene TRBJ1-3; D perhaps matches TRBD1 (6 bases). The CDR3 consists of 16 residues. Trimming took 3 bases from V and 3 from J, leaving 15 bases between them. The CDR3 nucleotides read TGTGCCAGCAGTTTTTGGGGCAGGGGAGTTGGAAACACCATATATTTT. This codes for CASSFWGRGVGNTIYF.